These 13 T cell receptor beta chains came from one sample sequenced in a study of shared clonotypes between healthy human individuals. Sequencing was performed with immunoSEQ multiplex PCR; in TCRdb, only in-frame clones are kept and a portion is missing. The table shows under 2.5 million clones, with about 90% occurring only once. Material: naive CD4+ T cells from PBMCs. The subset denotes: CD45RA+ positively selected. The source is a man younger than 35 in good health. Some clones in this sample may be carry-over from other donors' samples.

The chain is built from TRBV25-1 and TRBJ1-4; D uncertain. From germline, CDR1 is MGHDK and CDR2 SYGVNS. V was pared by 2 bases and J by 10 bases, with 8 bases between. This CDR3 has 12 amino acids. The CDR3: CASSETLGKLFF. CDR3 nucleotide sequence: TGTGCCAGCAGTGAAACCCTCGGAAAACTGTTTTTT.

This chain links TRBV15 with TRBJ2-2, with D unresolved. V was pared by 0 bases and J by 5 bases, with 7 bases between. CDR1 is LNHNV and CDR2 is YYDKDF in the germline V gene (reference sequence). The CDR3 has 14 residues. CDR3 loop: CATSRDGVTGELFF. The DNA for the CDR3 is TGTGCCACCAGCAGAGATGGGGTGACCGGGGAGCTGTTTTTT.

CDR3 in DNA: TGTGCCAGCAGCTTAAACCAGGGAGTCACTGAAGCTTTCTTT. This encodes CASSLNQGVTEAFF. V is TRBV7-2 and J is TRBJ1-1, with a weak D call TRBD1 (5 bases). The V end lost 2 bases, the J end lost 4 bases, and 11 bases lay between the germline ends. The CDR3 is made up of 14 amino acids. Germline values: CDR1 SGHTA, CDR2 FQGNSA.

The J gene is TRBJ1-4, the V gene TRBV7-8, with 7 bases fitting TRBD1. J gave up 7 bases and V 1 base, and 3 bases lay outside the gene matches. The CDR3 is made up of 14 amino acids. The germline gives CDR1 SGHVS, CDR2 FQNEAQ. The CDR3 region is CASSLEGAVEKLFF. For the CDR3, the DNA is TGTGCCAGCAGCTTAGAGGGGGCTGTTGAAAAACTGTTTTTT.

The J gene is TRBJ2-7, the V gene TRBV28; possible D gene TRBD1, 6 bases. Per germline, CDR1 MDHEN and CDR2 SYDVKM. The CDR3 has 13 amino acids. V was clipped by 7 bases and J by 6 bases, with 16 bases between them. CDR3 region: CASTNPDSREQYF. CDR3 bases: TGTGCCAGCACCAATCCGGACAGTCGCGAGCAGTACTTC.

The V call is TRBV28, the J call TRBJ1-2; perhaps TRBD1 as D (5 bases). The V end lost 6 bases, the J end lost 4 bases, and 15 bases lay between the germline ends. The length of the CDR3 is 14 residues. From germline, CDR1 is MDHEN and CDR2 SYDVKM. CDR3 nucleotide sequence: TGTGCCAGCAGCCTACTGGGGCGAGGCTATGGCTACACCTTC. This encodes CASSLLGRGYGYTF.

CDR3 coding DNA: TGTGCCAGAAGCTTGGTAGTGTCGGGTTGGGACCAAGAGACCCAGTACTTC. Translated, it gives CARSLVVSGWDQETQYF. The rearrangement joins TRBV5-3 to TRBJ2-5; D is unresolved. TRBV5-3 counts as an open reading frame of uncertain function. The CDR3 sequence is 17 residues long. V lost 0 bases, J lost 0 bases, and 15 bases lay in between.

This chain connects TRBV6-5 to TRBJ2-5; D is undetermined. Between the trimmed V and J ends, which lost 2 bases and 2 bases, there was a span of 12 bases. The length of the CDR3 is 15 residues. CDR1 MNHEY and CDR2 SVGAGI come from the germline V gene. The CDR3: CASSYQTVTQETQYF. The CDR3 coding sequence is TGTGCCAGCAGTTACCAGACTGTGACTCAAGAGACCCAGTACTTC.

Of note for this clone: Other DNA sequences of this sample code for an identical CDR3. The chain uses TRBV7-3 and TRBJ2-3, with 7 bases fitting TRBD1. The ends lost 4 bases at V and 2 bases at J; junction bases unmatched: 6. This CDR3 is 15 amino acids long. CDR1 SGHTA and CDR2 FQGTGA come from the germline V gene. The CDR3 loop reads CASSSRGQFTDTQYF. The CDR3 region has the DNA TGTGCCAGCAGCTCAAGGGGACAGTTCACAGATACGCAGTATTTT.

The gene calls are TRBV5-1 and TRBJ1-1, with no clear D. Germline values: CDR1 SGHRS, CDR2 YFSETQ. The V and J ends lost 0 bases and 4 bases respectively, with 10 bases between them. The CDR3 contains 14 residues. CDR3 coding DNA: TGCGCCAGCAGCTTGGTAGTCGCTCCCACTGAAGCTTTCTTT. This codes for CASSLVVAPTEAFF.

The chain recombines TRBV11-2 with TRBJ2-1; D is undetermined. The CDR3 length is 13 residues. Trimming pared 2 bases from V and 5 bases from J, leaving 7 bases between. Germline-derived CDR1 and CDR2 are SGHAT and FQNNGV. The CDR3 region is CASSLIPDNEQFF. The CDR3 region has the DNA TGTGCCAGCAGCTTAATCCCGGACAATGAGCAGTTCTTC.

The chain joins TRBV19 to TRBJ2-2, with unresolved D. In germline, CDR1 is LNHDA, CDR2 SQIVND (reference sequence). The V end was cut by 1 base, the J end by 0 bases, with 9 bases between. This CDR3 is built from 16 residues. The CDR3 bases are TGTGCCAGTAGTATAGGGGCGGCCCCGAACACCGGGGAGCTGTTTTTT. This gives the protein CASSIGAAPNTGELFF.

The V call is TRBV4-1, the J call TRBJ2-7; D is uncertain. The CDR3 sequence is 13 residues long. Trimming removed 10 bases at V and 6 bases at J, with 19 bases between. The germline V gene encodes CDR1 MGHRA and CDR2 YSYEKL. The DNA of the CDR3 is TGCGCCACCTCCGGGCCCTCGGCGCGCGAGCAGTACTTC. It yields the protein CATSGPSAREQYF.